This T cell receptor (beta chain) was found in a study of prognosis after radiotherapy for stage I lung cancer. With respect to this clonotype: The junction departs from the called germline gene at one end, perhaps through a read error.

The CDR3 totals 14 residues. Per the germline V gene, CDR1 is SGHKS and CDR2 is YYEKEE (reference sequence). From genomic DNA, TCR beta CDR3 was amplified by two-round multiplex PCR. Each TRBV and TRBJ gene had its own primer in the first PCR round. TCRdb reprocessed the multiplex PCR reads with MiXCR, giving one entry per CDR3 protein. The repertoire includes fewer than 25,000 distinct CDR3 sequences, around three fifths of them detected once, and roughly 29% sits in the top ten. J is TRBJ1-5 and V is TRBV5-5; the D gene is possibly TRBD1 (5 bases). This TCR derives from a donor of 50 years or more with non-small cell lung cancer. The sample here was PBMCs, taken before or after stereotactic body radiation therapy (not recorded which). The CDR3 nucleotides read TGCGCCAGCAGCGAGGGACTCTACAATCAGCCCCAGCATTTT. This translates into CASSEGLYNQPQHF.